The 25 T cell receptor beta chains reported below all come from one sample, sequenced in a study of T cell responses to AZD1222 COVID-19 vaccine. Repertoires were generated with immunoSEQ multiplex PCR, while TCRdb's copy carries only in-frame clones and drops some. The sample consists of more than 140,000 clones, more than 70% of them appearing once. This specimen consisted of peripheral blood, obtained on day 0 of AZD1222 vaccination. The receptors originated from an adult in good health.

J is TRBJ2-2 and V is TRBV27; maybe TRBD1 (6 bases). The V and J ends lost 4 bases and 0 bases respectively, with 9 bases between them. The V gene's germline CDR1 is MNHEY and CDR2 SMNVEV (reference sequence). The CDR3 length is 15 residues. CDR3 in amino acids: CASSWTAANTGELFF. The CDR3 DNA is TGTGCCAGCAGTTGGACAGCCGCGAACACCGGGGAGCTGTTTTTT.

V gene TRBV18 combines with J gene TRBJ2-3, with a possible D match to TRBD2 (5 bases). CDR1 and CDR2 (germline): KGHSH, LQKENI. The length of the CDR3 is 13 residues. Deletions cut 3 bases from V and 4 bases from J, with 8 bases between. The DNA of the CDR3 is TGTGCCAGCTCACCCCCGGACTCAGATACGCAGTATTTT. This codes for CASSPPDSDTQYF.

The chain couples TRBV19 to TRBJ2-3; TRBD2 might be the D (5 bases). This CDR3 is 13 amino acids long. Germline-derived CDR1 and CDR2 are LNHDA and SQIVND (reference sequence). Trimming left V 5 bases short and J 4 bases short, with 10 bases between. CDR3 region: CASSPREPDTQYF. The CDR3 nucleotides are TGTGCCAGTAGTCCGAGGGAGCCAGATACGCAGTATTTT. Full variable domain (missing parts from reference TRBV19 and TRBJ2-3): DGGITQSPKYLFRKEGQNVTLSCEQNLNHDAMYWYRQDPGQGLRLIYYSQIVNDFQKGDIAEGYSVSREKKESFPLTVTSAQKNPTAFYLCASSPREPDTQYFGPGTRLTVL.

This chain links TRBV16 with TRBJ2-1, with TRBD2 as a possible D gene (6 bases). CDR3 length: 18 residues. The V gene's germline CDR1 is KGHSY and CDR2 FQNENV. V lost 0 bases, J lost 3 bases, and 18 bases lay in between. This CDR3 reads CASSQSIQSGGGYNEQFF. The DNA of the CDR3 is TGTGCCAGCAGCCAATCTATACAATCCGGGGGAGGCTACAATGAGCAGTTCTTC.

The chain uses TRBV4-1 and TRBJ1-2, with D uncertain. V lost 0 bases to trimming and J lost 6 bases, with 14 bases between them. The CDR3 is made up of 15 amino acids. Germline CDR1 reads MGHRA; CDR2 reads YSYEKL. CDR3 in amino acids: CASSQEEGKRHGYTF. Here the CDR3 DNA reads TGCGCCAGCAGCCAAGAGGAGGGAAAGCGCCATGGCTACACCTTC.

The chain is built from TRBV9 and TRBJ2-1; 11 bases align to TRBD2. The trim removed 2 bases at V and 0 bases at J, leaving 1 base unmatched. The CDR3 is 16 amino acids. The germline V gene has CDR1 SGDLS and CDR2 YYNGEE. Here the CDR3 reads CASSVGLAGSYNEQFF. The CDR3, as DNA: TGTGCCAGCAGCGTCGGACTAGCGGGCTCCTACAATGAGCAGTTCTTC.

This chain uses TRBV29-1 with TRBJ1-2; TRBD1 aligns across 8 bases. The CDR3 runs to 12 residues. V was pared by 7 bases and J by 8 bases, with 9 bases of the junction left unmatched. Germline V gives CDR1 SQVTM, CDR2 ANQGSEA. The CDR3 DNA sequence: TGCAGCGAGGAGGACAGGGACGGCGGCTACACCTTC. Amino acids: CSEEDRDGGYTF.

The chain recombines TRBV11-3 with TRBJ1-1; TRBD1 is a possible D gene (6 bases). V was clipped by 6 bases and J by 4 bases, with 15 bases between them. The CDR3 is 14 amino acids. CDR1 and CDR2 from the germline V gene are SGHNT and YENEEA. The CDR3 DNA follows: TGTGCCAGCAGGGATTCAGGGGAAATCACTGAAGCTTTCTTT. Amino acids: CASRDSGEITEAFF.

The gene calls are TRBV9 and TRBJ2-2, with D perhaps TRBD2 (5 bases). The germline V gene has CDR1 SGDLS and CDR2 YYNGEE. The CDR3 spans 13 residues. The V end lost 5 bases, the J end lost 6 bases, and 11 bases lay between the germline ends. CDR3 DNA sequence: TGTGCCAGCAGGACGGGGTTGGCCGGGGAGCTGTTTTTT. Translated, it gives CASRTGLAGELFF.

The chain links TRBV30 to TRBJ2-1, with D perhaps being TRBD1 or TRBD2 (5 bases each). The CDR3 spans 11 residues. The V gene lost 1 base and the J gene lost 13 bases, with 11 bases spanning the gap. Per germline, CDR1 GTSNPN and CDR2 SVGIG (reference sequence). The DNA for the CDR3 is TGTGCCTGGAGTGACCGGGACCTTCAGTTCTTC. This encodes CAWSDRDLQFF.

This clone has just a few counts. This chain joins TRBV7-2 and TRBJ1-5; tentative D call: TRBD1 (6 bases). This CDR3 comprises 15 residues. The germline V and J ends were trimmed by 5 bases and 2 bases, with 13 bases remaining between them. CDR1 and CDR2 from the germline V gene are SGHTA and FQGNSA. The CDR3 region has the DNA TGTGCCAGCAGCGTACAGGGTTTCGGCAATCAGCCCCAGCATTTT. Translated, it gives CASSVQGFGNQPQHF.

This chain connects TRBV6-1 to TRBJ1-5, with D tentatively TRBD1 (6 bases). This CDR3 comprises 14 residues. V lost 3 bases, J lost 4 bases, and 10 bases lay in between. Germline CDR1 and CDR2: MNHNS and SASEGT. The DNA for the CDR3 is TGTGCCAGCAGTGAGCAACAGGGAAATCAGCCCCAGCATTTT. Amino acids: CASSEQQGNQPQHF.

The rearrangement uses TRBV6-2 or TRBV6-3 and TRBJ1-3, with 7 nucleotides matching TRBD1. The trim removed 5 bases at V and 7 bases at J, leaving 11 bases unmatched. Germline V gene sequence: CDR1 MNHEY, CDR2 SVGEGT. The CDR3 loop spans 15 amino acids. CDR3 amino acids: CASSPSDRYGNTIYF. CDR3 bases: TGTGCCAGCAGTCCCTCGGACAGGTATGGCAACACCATATATTTT.

This clone was seen just once. The V call is TRBV6-2 or TRBV6-3, the J call TRBJ2-3; 10 bases fit TRBD2. Trimming took 5 bases from V and 4 from J; bases not matched to a gene: 6. The CDR3 is 15 residues long. Germline V lookup: CDR1 MNHEY, CDR2 SVGEGT. This CDR3 reads CASSRLAGVPDTQYF. In DNA, the CDR3 is TGTGCCAGCAGTCGCCTAGCGGGAGTTCCAGATACGCAGTATTTT.

The CDR3 spells CASSIPPGEKLFF. The CDR3 DNA sequence: TGTGCCAGTAGTATCCCTCCCGGTGAAAAACTGTTTTTT. The chain carries TRBV19 and TRBJ1-4; D not resolved. Germline CDR1 is LNHDA and CDR2 is SQIVND (reference sequence). The CDR3 is made up of 13 amino acids. Trimming left V 3 bases short and J 7 bases short, with 9 bases between.

V and J are TRBV11-2 and TRBJ1-1; possible D gene TRBD1, 6 bases. Germline-derived CDR1 and CDR2 are SGHAT and FQNNGV. V was shortened by 1 base and J by 3 bases, with 15 bases between the two germline ends. The CDR3 has 16 amino acids. The chain's CDR3 is CASSLGTTGLDTEAFF. The CDR3 nucleotides read TGTGCCAGCAGCTTAGGGACCACAGGGTTGGACACTGAAGCTTTCTTT.

The chain couples TRBV28 to TRBJ2-7, with D possibly TRBD2 on 6 matching bases. Germline-derived CDR1 and CDR2 are MDHEN and SYDVKM. This CDR3 has 15 residues. Trimming left V 6 bases short and J 0 bases short, with 15 bases between. The CDR3 reads CASRGSAGPSYEQYF. DNA for the CDR3: TGTGCCAGCAGGGGATCGGCGGGGCCCTCCTACGAGCAGTACTTC.

The V gene is TRBV29-1, the J gene TRBJ1-1, with 7 bases identical to TRBD1. This CDR3 contains 13 residues. V shed 6 bases and J 1 base; nucleotides not matched to a gene: 5. CDR1 is SQVTM and CDR2 is ANQGSEA in the germline V gene. The CDR3 DNA reads TGCAGCGTGACCCGGACAGGGAACACTGAAGCTTTCTTT. Amino acid sequence: CSVTRTGNTEAFF.

This clone was detected only once. The chain uses TRBV7-9 and TRBJ1-4; D gene ambiguous. Trimming took off 4 bases at V and 8 bases at J, with 5 bases between the two ends. This CDR3 has 11 amino acids. CDR1 is SEHNR, CDR2 FQNEAQ, per germline (reference sequence). The CDR3 is CASSSYEKLFF. The DNA of the CDR3 is TGTGCCAGCAGCTCATACGAAAAACTGTTTTTT.

The V and J genes are TRBV27 and TRBJ2-1; 12 bases fit TRBD2. This CDR3 spans 14 amino acids. Losses at the gene ends were 7 bases for V and 11 bases for J; bases not matched to a gene: 9. The V gene's germline CDR1 is MNHEY and CDR2 SMNVEV (reference sequence). CDR3: CASKLAGGLSKQFF. DNA for the CDR3: TGTGCCAGCAAACTAGCGGGAGGCCTATCTAAGCAGTTCTTC.

CDR3 region: CASSSLQDRETDEKLFF. CDR3 coding DNA: TGTGCCAGCAGTTCACTTCAGGACAGGGAGACTGATGAAAAACTGTTTTTT. The chain is built from TRBV6-2 or TRBV6-3 and TRBJ1-4; 8 nucleotides line up with TRBD1. Germline values: CDR1 MNHEY, CDR2 SVGEGT. Losses at the gene ends were 4 bases for V and 6 bases for J; bases not matched to a gene: 13. The CDR3 spans 17 residues.

In this sample, this clone turned up a few times. The rearrangement links TRBV6-5 to TRBJ2-6; D perhaps matches TRBD2 (5 bases). Per the germline V gene, CDR1 is MNHEY and CDR2 is SVGAGI. V gave up 2 bases and J gave up 0 bases, with 8 bases separating them. The CDR3 sequence is 16 residues long. CDR3 DNA sequence: TGTGCCAGCAGTTACCGGAGGTTCTCTGGGGCCAACGTCCTGACTTTC. Protein: CASSYRRFSGANVLTF.

The chain links TRBV21-1 to TRBJ1-2; TRBD1, as called in the table, went unchecked against the DNA. TRBV21-1 constitutes a pseudogene. The CDR3 contains 16 residues. CDR3 sequence (DNA): TGTGCCAGCAGCAGACTAGGGGACAGGCCGATCTATGGCTACACCTTC. Residues: CASSRLGDRPIYGYTF.

V and J are TRBV30 and TRBJ2-5, with a possible D match to TRBD1 (6 bases). The CDR3 extends over 11 amino acids. Germline V CDR1 and CDR2: GTSNPN, SVGIG (reference sequence). V lost 2 bases and J 9 bases, leaving 10 bases between the germline ends. For the CDR3, the DNA is TGTGCCTGGAGTTTACAGGGTTCCCAGTACTTC. Encoded protein: CAWSLQGSQYF.

The table lists this clone with a few counts. The chain employs TRBV18 and TRBJ1-6, with 7 bases that match TRBD1. The CDR3 contains 17 residues. Trimming removed 3 bases from V and 7 bases from J; junction bases left unmatched: 12. Germline-derived CDR1 and CDR2 are KGHSH and LQKENI. The CDR3 here is CASSPSRQGLTNSPLHF. The CDR3 bases are TGTGCCAGCTCACCTTCTCGACAGGGCCTCACCAATTCACCCCTCCACTTT.